This section outlines one TCR beta chain sequence together with its context. The antigen remains unidentified. This CDR3 contains 19 residues. Trimming took 1 base from V and 1 from J, leaving 22 bases between them. The germline gives CDR1 SEHNR, CDR2 FQNEAQ (reference sequence). This sample was taken from a study of long-term antiretroviral therapy in people with HIV. Study results and caveats: ART adherence, viral resistance and therapy changes were undocumented. Pre-ART-expanded clones dominated the repertoire at all time points. Controls showed broader CDR3 length ranges than did the HIV repertoires.

All participants with HIV were treated in the United States. With survey level as its setting, the immunoSEQ assay was v3.0. Generated by immunoSEQ multiplex PCR, the TCRdb table keeps only in-frame clones and is missing some. Of about 21,000 clones listed, 70% to 85% were seen once; the top ten hold roughly 4.6%. This TCR was recovered from a man aged 18 to 35 with HIV. This material consisted of unsorted PBMCs, taken 0.5 years after starting antiretroviral therapy. V is TRBV7-9 and J is TRBJ1-2; D unclear. The DNA of the CDR3 is TGTGCCAGCAGCTTAGTAGGGAAGACCACCTATATAGATAACTATGGCTACACCTTC. This sequence encodes CASSLVGKTTYIDNYGYTF.